The 2 T cell receptor beta chains in this list originate from one sample, sequenced in a study of blood T cell repertoires in COVID-19. Repertoires were generated with immunoSEQ multiplex PCR, while TCRdb's copy carries only in-frame clones and drops some. The sample includes over 400,000 clones, 80% to 90% of them seen just once. The sample consisted of PBMCs or T cells enriched from blood (not recorded which). These TCRs come from a woman aged 55-69 years who had recovered from COVID-19.

This chain connects TRBV14 to TRBJ1-6, with 8 bases fitting TRBD1. In germline, CDR1 is SGHDN, CDR2 FVKESK. J was trimmed by 7 bases and V by 3 bases; bases with no gene match: 5. This CDR3 has 15 residues. The CDR3 reads CASSQGDRGNSPLHF. In nucleotides, the CDR3 is TGTGCCAGCAGCCAGGGAGACAGGGGAAATTCACCCCTCCACTTT.

V usage is TRBV30 and J usage is TRBJ2-7; 8 positions agree with TRBD1. CDR3 length: 14 amino acids. Trimming cost V 8 bases and J 2 bases; bases outside gene matches: 11. Germline V gives CDR1 GTSNPN, CDR2 SVGIG (reference sequence). The CDR3, as DNA: TGTGCCCCAACAGGGGGTAAAGCCCCCTACGAGCAGTACGTC. Translation: CAPTGGKAPYEQYV.